Listed here are 3 T cell receptor beta chains from one sample, sequenced in a study of T cell responses to AZD1222 COVID-19 vaccine. The assay was immunoSEQ multiplex PCR, and TCRdb's table has in-frame clones only and misses some. Here the sample spans approximately 160,000 clones, 88% being singletons. The sample consisted of peripheral blood, taken on day 0 of AZD1222 vaccination. The source of these receptors is an adult in good health.

This chain uses TRBV4-3 with TRBJ2-3; TRBD2 matches at 10 bases. CDR1 LGHNA and CDR2 YSLEER come from the germline V gene. This CDR3 has 18 amino acids. V was pared by 0 bases and J by 2 bases, with 8 bases of the junction left unmatched. CDR3 nucleotide sequence: TGCGCCAGCAGCCAAGAGAGTCAGACTAGCGGGTACACAGATACGCAGTATTTT. This encodes CASSQESQTSGYTDTQYF.

The chain combines TRBV30 with TRBJ2-5; D remains ambiguous. V dropped 0 bases and J dropped 4 bases, with 3 bases sitting between them. The CDR3 runs to 11 residues. CDR1 is GTSNPN and CDR2 is SVGIG in the germline V gene (reference sequence). Here the CDR3 reads CAWSVRETQYF. In nucleotides, the CDR3 is TGTGCCTGGAGTGTAAGAGAGACCCAGTACTTC. The full variable domain, with the rest looked up from reference TRBV30 and TRBJ2-5, is SQTIHQWPATLVQPVGSPLSLECTVEGTSNPNLYWYRQAAGRGLQLLFYSVGIGQISSEVPQNLSASRPQDRQFILSSKKLLLSDSGFYLCAWSVRETQYFGPGTRLLVL.

The chain links TRBV5-8 to TRBJ1-2; tentatively, D is TRBD1 (6 bases). The germline V and J ends were trimmed by 0 bases and 7 bases, with 22 bases remaining between them. Germline CDR1 and CDR2: SGHTS and YDEGEE. The CDR3 loop spans 17 amino acids. The CDR3 here is CASSLGLTTDSGVGYTF. The CDR3 region has the DNA TGTGCCAGCAGCTTGGGTCTTACCACGGACAGCGGCGTTGGCTACACCTTC.